A selection of T cell receptor beta chains follows, all from one sample in a study of cytomegalovirus exposure and HLA in healthy donors. TCRdb's table, derived via immunoSEQ multiplex PCR, lists solely in-frame clones and lacks some. The sample yields some 120,000 clones, of which the top ten take up 1%. The sequencing sample was made of PBMCs. These receptors were collected from a man aged 18 to 30 in good health and CMV-seronegative. Both conserved end residues are part of each CDR3. Fields, in order: CDR3 DNA, CDR3 protein, D gene, V gene, CDR3 length, J gene. A D gene is named only where the DNA matches it firmly.

CDR3 DNA: TGTGCTAGTTCACAGGGGTCGAACACCGGGGAGCTGTTTTTT; CDR3 protein: CASSQGSNTGELFF; D gene: TRBD1; V gene: TRBV12-5; CDR3 length: 14; J gene: TRBJ2-2
CDR3 DNA: TGTGCCTGGAGTCTGATAGACCGGGTTCATGAGCAGTTCTTC; CDR3 protein: CAWSLIDRVHEQFF; D gene: .; V gene: TRBV30; CDR3 length: 14; J gene: TRBJ2-1
CDR3 DNA: TGTGCCAGCCGGGACAGATATAACTATGGCTACACCTTC; CDR3 protein: CASRDRYNYGYTF; D gene: TRBD1; V gene: TRBV7-8; CDR3 length: 13; J gene: TRBJ1-2
CDR3 DNA: TGTGCCAGTAGTAAATCAATCGACAGAGTCTACGAGCAGTACTTC; CDR3 protein: CASSKSIDRVYEQYF; D gene: .; V gene: TRBV19; CDR3 length: 15; J gene: TRBJ2-7
CDR3 DNA: TGCGCCAGCAGTGACTCGACTAGCGGGGCCGGGGAGCTGTTTTTT; CDR3 protein: CASSDSTSGAGELFF; D gene: TRBD2; V gene: TRBV6-4; CDR3 length: 15; J gene: TRBJ2-2
CDR3 DNA: TGTGCCAGCAGCTTGCTAGCGGGGGGAAGCACAGATACGCAGTATTTT; CDR3 protein: CASSLLAGGSTDTQYF; D gene: TRBD2; V gene: TRBV7-8; CDR3 length: 16; J gene: TRBJ2-3
CDR3 DNA: TGCGCCAGCAGCTTGAATTCCGGGACAGGAACCTACGAGCAGTACTTC; CDR3 protein: CASSLNSGTGTYEQYF; D gene: TRBD1; V gene: TRBV5-1; CDR3 length: 16; J gene: TRBJ2-7
CDR3 DNA: TGTGCCAGCACCCGGACAGGGGGCGAGAGGAATGAGCAGTTCTTC; CDR3 protein: CASTRTGGERNEQFF; D gene: TRBD1; V gene: TRBV6-6; CDR3 length: 15; J gene: TRBJ2-1
CDR3 DNA: TGTGCCAGCAGGGGGAGGACTAGCGGAATCCAAGAGACCCAGTACTTC; CDR3 protein: CASRGRTSGIQETQYF; D gene: TRBD2; V gene: TRBV7-8; CDR3 length: 16; J gene: TRBJ2-5
CDR3 DNA: TGTGCCAGCAGTCCCGGGACAGATAACTTGTACCAAGAGACCCAGTACTTC; CDR3 protein: CASSPGTDNLYQETQYF; D gene: TRBD1; V gene: TRBV28; CDR3 length: 17; J gene: TRBJ2-5
CDR3 DNA: TGCGCCAGCCGATCGACAGCCCACTCCTACGAGCAGTACTTC; CDR3 protein: CASRSTAHSYEQYF; D gene: .; V gene: TRBV4-1; CDR3 length: 14; J gene: TRBJ2-7
CDR3 DNA: TGTGCCAGCAGCTCGGATCCGCTAGCGGAGTCCTACGAGCAGTACTTC; CDR3 protein: CASSSDPLAESYEQYF; D gene: TRBD2; V gene: TRBV5-6; CDR3 length: 16; J gene: TRBJ2-7
CDR3 DNA: TGTGCCAGCAGTGATCAGACAGGGTCCTATGGCTACACCTTC; CDR3 protein: CASSDQTGSYGYTF; D gene: TRBD1; V gene: TRBV27; CDR3 length: 14; J gene: TRBJ1-2
CDR3 DNA: TGTGCCAGCTATCTTGACAGCGGGACCCCTGGTGAGCAGTACTTC; CDR3 protein: CASYLDSGTPGEQYF; D gene: TRBD2; V gene: TRBV6-1; CDR3 length: 15; J gene: TRBJ2-5
CDR3 DNA: TGTGCCAGCAGCTCTTTCGGACTAGCGGGCTACGAGCAGTACTTC; CDR3 protein: CASSSFGLAGYEQYF; D gene: TRBD2; V gene: TRBV11-2; CDR3 length: 15; J gene: TRBJ2-7
CDR3 DNA: TGTGCCAGCAGTGAAACAGGGTCGGGCTATGGCTACACCTTC; CDR3 protein: CASSETGSGYGYTF; D gene: .; V gene: TRBV6-1; CDR3 length: 14; J gene: TRBJ1-2
CDR3 DNA: TGCGCCAGCAGCCCTCAAGGAGAGGGACTGACTTTC; CDR3 protein: CASSPQGEGLTF; D gene: .; V gene: TRBV5-1; CDR3 length: 12; J gene: TRBJ2-6
CDR3 DNA: TGTGCCAGCAGCACTAGCGGGAGTCATAATGAGCAGTTCTTC; CDR3 protein: CASSTSGSHNEQFF; D gene: TRBD2; V gene: TRBV14; CDR3 length: 14; J gene: TRBJ2-1
CDR3 DNA: TGTGCCAGTAACCACCTAGCGGAAGCCACAGATACGCAGTATTTT; CDR3 protein: CASNHLAEATDTQYF; D gene: TRBD2; V gene: TRBV28; CDR3 length: 15; J gene: TRBJ2-3
CDR3 DNA: TGCGCCAGCAGCTTGGTGATGGACAGGAGCGCTAACTATGGCTACACCTTC; CDR3 protein: CASSLVMDRSANYGYTF; D gene: TRBD1; V gene: TRBV5-1; CDR3 length: 17; J gene: TRBJ1-2
CDR3 DNA: TGTGCCAGCAGTTTAGGAACAGGGGGCTGGGCAGAGACCCAGTACTTC; CDR3 protein: CASSLGTGGWAETQYF; D gene: TRBD1; V gene: TRBV28; CDR3 length: 16; J gene: TRBJ2-5
CDR3 DNA: TGTGCCAGCAGCCGGGGGGCGCCGGGTCCAGATACGCAGTATTTT; CDR3 protein: CASSRGAPGPDTQYF; D gene: .; V gene: TRBV5-4; CDR3 length: 15; J gene: TRBJ2-3
CDR3 DNA: TGTGCCTGGACTACCGGGACTACGGCCTACAATGAGCAGTTCTTC; CDR3 protein: CAWTTGTTAYNEQFF; D gene: TRBD2; V gene: TRBV30; CDR3 length: 15; J gene: TRBJ2-1
CDR3 DNA: TGTGCCAGCAGCGAGGGACAGGGAGAACACCATACGCAGTATTTT; CDR3 protein: CASSEGQGEHHTQYF; D gene: TRBD1; V gene: TRBV6-4; CDR3 length: 15; J gene: TRBJ2-3
CDR3 DNA: TGTGCCAGCAGTACTCGACAGGGTGTCGACTACGAGCAGTACTTC; CDR3 protein: CASSTRQGVDYEQYF; D gene: TRBD1; V gene: TRBV6-1; CDR3 length: 15; J gene: TRBJ2-7
CDR3 DNA: TGTGCCAGCAGTGCCCTAGCCCCCTCGACAGGGGGCCCCTCCTACGAGCAGTACTTC; CDR3 protein: CASSALAPSTGGPSYEQYF; D gene: TRBD1; V gene: TRBV6-1; CDR3 length: 19; J gene: TRBJ2-7
CDR3 DNA: TGTGCCAGTAGTACCATGGGGACAGGGGGCACTGGGGCCAACGTCCTGACTTTC; CDR3 protein: CASSTMGTGGTGANVLTF; D gene: TRBD1; V gene: TRBV19; CDR3 length: 18; J gene: TRBJ2-6
CDR3 DNA: TGTGCCAGCCAGGGCAGGGAACGAAGCGCCGGGGAGCTGTTTTTT; CDR3 protein: CASQGRERSAGELFF; D gene: .; V gene: TRBV14; CDR3 length: 15; J gene: TRBJ2-2
CDR3 DNA: TGTGCCAGCAGTGAAGAGTACACCCAAACCTACAATGAGCAGTTCTTC; CDR3 protein: CASSEEYTQTYNEQFF; D gene: .; V gene: TRBV6-1; CDR3 length: 16; J gene: TRBJ2-1
CDR3 DNA: TGTGCCAGCAGTTACAGGGAGACGCAGTATTTT; CDR3 protein: CASSYRETQYF; D gene: .; V gene: TRBV6-4; CDR3 length: 11; J gene: TRBJ2-3
CDR3 DNA: TGTGCCACCAGCACGGGACAGGGGGCAGGTCAGCCCCAGCATTTT; CDR3 protein: CATSTGQGAGQPQHF; D gene: TRBD1; V gene: TRBV15; CDR3 length: 15; J gene: TRBJ1-5
CDR3 DNA: TGTGCCAGCAGCCCCGGGACAGGGTCCTACAATGAGCAGTTCTTC; CDR3 protein: CASSPGTGSYNEQFF; D gene: TRBD1; V gene: TRBV6-5; CDR3 length: 15; J gene: TRBJ2-1
CDR3 DNA: TGTGCCAGCAGCGCGGGGACAGGGAGCTCCTACGAGCAGTACTTC; CDR3 protein: CASSAGTGSSYEQYF; D gene: TRBD1; V gene: TRBV7-8; CDR3 length: 15; J gene: TRBJ2-7
CDR3 DNA: TGTGCCAGCAGTAAGGAAGGACAGGGCTCCTACAATGAGCAGTTCTTC; CDR3 protein: CASSKEGQGSYNEQFF; D gene: TRBD1; V gene: TRBV28; CDR3 length: 16; J gene: TRBJ2-1
CDR3 DNA: TGTGCCAGCAGTCTGGGCAGGACAGGTCCCTACGAGCAGTACTTC; CDR3 protein: CASSLGRTGPYEQYF; D gene: TRBD1; V gene: TRBV6-1; CDR3 length: 15; J gene: TRBJ2-7
CDR3 DNA: TGCGCCAGCAGCCAAGAGGTGCGGGGGGATCAGCCCCAGCATTTT; CDR3 protein: CASSQEVRGDQPQHF; D gene: .; V gene: TRBV4-1; CDR3 length: 15; J gene: TRBJ1-5
CDR3 DNA: TGTGCCAGCAGACCACCTTCAGACAGGGGCAATCAGCCCCAGCATTTT; CDR3 protein: CASRPPSDRGNQPQHF; D gene: TRBD1; V gene: TRBV6-6; CDR3 length: 16; J gene: TRBJ1-5
CDR3 DNA: TGTGCCAGCAGGACTCCCGGGGTTACGCAGTATTTT; CDR3 protein: CASRTPGVTQYF; D gene: .; V gene: TRBV28; CDR3 length: 12; J gene: TRBJ2-3
CDR3 DNA: TGTGCCAGTAGTCTCCCTGGCGGTAACACTGAAGCTTTCTTT; CDR3 protein: CASSLPGGNTEAFF; D gene: .; V gene: TRBV19; CDR3 length: 14; J gene: TRBJ1-1
CDR3 DNA: TGTGCCAGCAGCTTGGACAGGAACACTGAAGCTTTCTTT; CDR3 protein: CASSLDRNTEAFF; D gene: .; V gene: TRBV13; CDR3 length: 13; J gene: TRBJ1-1
CDR3 DNA: TGTGCCAGCAGTTTATATGCTAGCGGGAGCTACAATGAGCAGTTCTTC; CDR3 protein: CASSLYASGSYNEQFF; D gene: TRBD2; V gene: TRBV28; CDR3 length: 16; J gene: TRBJ2-1